This TCR beta chain was observed in a study of blood T cells in healthy people across ages. As regards this clonotype: As yet, its antigen is unknown. Since a much larger clone is just one base distant, this may be a read error.

Findings and caveats of the study: Researchers said unsorted PBMCs prevented a conclusive naive versus antigen-experienced comparison.

The second PCR ran roughly 6 to 12 cycles with a sample-barcoded 5' primer and J-beta primers. TCRdb re-called the 5' RACE reads with MiXCR, one entry per CDR3 protein. Here the sample spans over 1,500,000 distinct CDR3 sequences, approximately 39% being singletons. CDR1 is SGHTA, CDR2 FQGNSA, per germline. V was pared by 2 bases and J by 4 bases, with 3 bases of the junction left unmatched. The CDR3 has 15 residues. The chain couples TRBV7-2 to TRBJ1-5; 9 positions agree with TRBD1. The TCR comes from a human donor in good health. The sequencing sample was made of blood. CDR3 region: CASSLTGGWNQPQHF. In DNA, the CDR3 is TGTGCCAGCAGCTTAACAGGGGGCTGGAATCAGCCCCAGCATTTT.